Sequencing of this TCR beta chain was carried out in a study of cytomegalovirus exposure and HLA in healthy donors. Overall study context: Approximately 190 million T cells yielded around 120 million unique TCR beta sequences in earlier analysis. The Caucasian-associated ancestry cluster contained approximately 81% of the 398 genotyped donors.

The study's findings and limits: Researchers reported in a later analysis that a missense DCLRE1C variant was tied to TCR beta V- and J-gene trimming. Confirmation was obtained in vitro that three CMV-associated chains are specific for CMV antigens.

The CDR3 runs 14 residues. The J segment lost 3 bases and the V segment lost 8 bases, leaving 5 bases of the junction unmatched. The V gene's germline CDR1 is MNHNS and CDR2 SASEGT. A multiplex PCR was run with 60 Vbeta primers and 13 Jbeta primers. The method was immunoSEQ multiplex PCR; TCRdb's version includes in-frame clones alone and lacks a portion of them. The profile shows under 200,000 clones, around 64% of them singletons. For this clone: Its antigen is unidentified.

This receptor was identified in a woman aged 30 to 39 in good health and CMV-seronegative. The rearrangement links TRBV6-1 to TRBJ2-3; TRBD1 agrees at 10 bases. Source material: PBMCs. The CDR3 protein is CASDGTGVTDTQYF. For the CDR3, the DNA is TGTGCCAGCGATGGGACAGGGGTTACAGATACGCAGTATTTT.